These 4 T cell receptor beta chains originate from one sample sequenced in a study of cytomegalovirus exposure and HLA in healthy donors. PCR amplification relied on 60 Vbeta primers (plus 13 Jbeta primers). The table came from immunoSEQ multiplex PCR; TCRdb's copy has only in-frame clones and leaves some out. The sample contains approximately 160,000 clones, over 75% of which appear only once. The sample taken for sequencing was PBMCs. The receptors here all came from a woman aged 25 to 45 in good health and CMV-seronegative.

The chain recombines TRBV9 with TRBJ2-7, with D possibly matching TRBD1 (6 bases). Trimming shortened V by 0 bases and J by 5 bases, and 18 bases separated the two germline ends. Germline V gene lookup returns CDR1 SGDLS and CDR2 YYNGEE. The CDR3 sequence is 16 residues long. CDR3 DNA sequence: TGTGCCAGCAGCGTAGCTTTCCGGGACATCGACCACGAGCAGTACTTC. It yields the protein CASSVAFRDIDHEQYF.

V is TRBV7-9 and J is TRBJ2-7; D is uncertain. This CDR3 region has 13 residues. Germline CDR1 reads SEHNR; CDR2 reads FQNEAQ (reference sequence). The V end lost 5 bases, the J end lost 0 bases, and 8 bases lay between the germline ends. The CDR3 DNA reads TGTGCCAGCAGCGGCCTGAACTCCTACGAGCAGTACTTC. Its translation: CASSGLNSYEQYF. The full variable domain, in which reference TRBV7-9 and TRBJ2-7 provide the parts outside the CDR3, is DTGVSQNPRHKITKRGQNVTFRCDPISEHNRLYWYRQTLGQGPEFLTYFQNEAQLEKSRLLSDRFSAERPKGSFSTLEIQRTEQGDSAMYLCASSGLNSYEQYFGPGTRLTVT.

The chain has TRBV5-1 and TRBJ1-1; possibly TRBD1 for D (6 bases). With 2 bases removed from V and 0 bases from J, the gap between germline ends came to 8 bases. The CDR3 loop spans 14 amino acids. The germline V gene has CDR1 SGHRS and CDR2 YFSETQ. CDR3 DNA sequence: TGCGCCAGCAGCTTTGCAGGGGTGAACACTGAAGCTTTCTTT. Protein sequence: CASSFAGVNTEAFF.

CDR3 residues: CASSIQPDQPQHF. In DNA, the CDR3 is TGCGCCAGCAGCATACAGCCCGACCAGCCCCAGCATTTT. The rearrangement joins TRBV5-1 to TRBJ1-5; D gene unclear. Trimming pared 4 bases from V and 7 bases from J, leaving 12 bases between. Per germline, CDR1 SGHRS and CDR2 YFSETQ. The CDR3 runs to 13 residues.